The source of this T cell receptor (beta chain) is a study of CD8 T cells in Susac syndrome. Random hexamers primed reverse transcription of about 0.45 to 1 ug RNA. TCRdb ran MiXCR on the immunoSEQ multiplex PCR reads and lists one entry per CDR3 protein. The top ten hold nearly 0.085% of the sample, which has about 150,000 distinct CDR3 sequences, approximately 93% seen once. V lost 5 bases, J lost 5 bases, and 6 bases stayed unmatched. This CDR3 has 14 amino acids. Per the germline V gene, CDR1 is SGHTA and CDR2 is FQGNSA. TEMRA cells underwent FACS enrichment and CD8+ and CD4+ T cells underwent negative isolation.

This clonotype originated in a human donor in good health. Material for sequencing was CD4+ T cells from PBMCs. This chain connects TRBV7-2 to TRBJ2-5; 9 bases align to TRBD1. The CDR3 protein is CASSLDRGMETQYF. CDR3 DNA: TGTGCCAGCAGCCTGGACAGGGGAATGGAGACCCAGTACTTC.